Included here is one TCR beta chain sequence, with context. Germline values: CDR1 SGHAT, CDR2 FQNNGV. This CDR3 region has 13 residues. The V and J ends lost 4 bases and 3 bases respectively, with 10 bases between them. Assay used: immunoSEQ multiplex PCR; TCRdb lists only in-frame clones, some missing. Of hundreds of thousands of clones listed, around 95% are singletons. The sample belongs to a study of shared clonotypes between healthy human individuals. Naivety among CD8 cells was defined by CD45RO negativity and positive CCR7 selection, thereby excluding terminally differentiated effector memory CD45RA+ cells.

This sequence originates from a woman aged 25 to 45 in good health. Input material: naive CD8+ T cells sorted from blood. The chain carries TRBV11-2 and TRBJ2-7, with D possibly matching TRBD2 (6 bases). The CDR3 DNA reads TGTGCCAGCAGCTCAGAGCGGGTCTACGAGCAGTACTTC. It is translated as CASSSERVYEQYF.